This entry concerns a single T cell receptor beta chain. This sample is part of a study of cytomegalovirus exposure and HLA in healthy donors. V lost 6 bases, J lost 2 bases, and 10 bases stayed unmatched. The CDR3 sequence is 15 residues long. The germline CDR1 and CDR2 sequences are MDHEN and SYDVKM. The PCR was carried out with 60 Vbeta primers and 13 Jbeta primers. Only in-frame clones appear in the TCRdb table, and some are missing; sequencing was by immunoSEQ multiplex PCR. The data hold 130,000 or so clones, with about four fifths observed a single time. This receptor was obtained from a young man in good health and CMV-seropositive. Sequencing was done on a sample of PBMCs. The V gene is TRBV28, the J gene TRBJ2-7; 7 bases are a match to TRBD2. The CDR3 loop reads CASSSASGPTYEQYF. Written as DNA, the CDR3 is TGTGCCAGCAGCTCGGCTAGCGGTCCTACCTACGAGCAGTACTTC.